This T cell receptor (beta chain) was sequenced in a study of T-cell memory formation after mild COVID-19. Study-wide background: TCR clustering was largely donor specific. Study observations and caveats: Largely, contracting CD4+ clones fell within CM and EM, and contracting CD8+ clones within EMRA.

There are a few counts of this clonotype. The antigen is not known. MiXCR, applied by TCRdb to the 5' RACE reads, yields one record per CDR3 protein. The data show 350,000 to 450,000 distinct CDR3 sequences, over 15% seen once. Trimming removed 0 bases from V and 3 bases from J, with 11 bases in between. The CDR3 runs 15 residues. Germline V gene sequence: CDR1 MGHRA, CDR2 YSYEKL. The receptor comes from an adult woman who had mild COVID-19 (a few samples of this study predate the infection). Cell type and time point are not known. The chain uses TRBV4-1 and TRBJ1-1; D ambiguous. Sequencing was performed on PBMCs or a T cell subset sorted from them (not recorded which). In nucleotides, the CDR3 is TGCGCCAGCAGCCAAGATAGCGTAAGGGACACTGAAGCTTTCTTT. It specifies CASSQDSVRDTEAFF.